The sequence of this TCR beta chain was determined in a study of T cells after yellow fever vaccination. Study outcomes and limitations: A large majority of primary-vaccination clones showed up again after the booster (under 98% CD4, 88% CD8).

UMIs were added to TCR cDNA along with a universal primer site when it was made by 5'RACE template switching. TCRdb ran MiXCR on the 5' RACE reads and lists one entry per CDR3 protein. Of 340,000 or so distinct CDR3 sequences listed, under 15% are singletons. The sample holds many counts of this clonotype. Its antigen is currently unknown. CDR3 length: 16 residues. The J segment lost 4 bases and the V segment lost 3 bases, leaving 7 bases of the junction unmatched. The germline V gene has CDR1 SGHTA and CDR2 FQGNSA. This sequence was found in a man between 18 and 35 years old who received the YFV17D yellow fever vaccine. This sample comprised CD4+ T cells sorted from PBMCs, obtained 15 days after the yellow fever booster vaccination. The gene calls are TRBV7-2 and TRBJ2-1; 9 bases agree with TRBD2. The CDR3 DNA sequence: TGTGCCAGCAGCTTGAATAGCGGGGGCATATACAATGAGCAGTTCTTC. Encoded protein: CASSLNSGGIYNEQFF.